One sample yielded the 17 T cell receptor beta chains listed below, sequenced in a study of T cell clonality in common variable immunodeficiency. Profiled with immunoSEQ multiplex PCR; TCRdb holds only in-frame clones, not every one. The sample was found to contain 30,000 to 35,000 clones, and every one recurs. Sequencing input: peripheral blood mononuclear cells. These receptors were collected from a person aged 18 to 75 in good health.

There are a few counts of this clone. The read terminates 3 residues ahead of where the CDR3 ends, so the germline J gene completes it. The rearrangement uses TRBV11-3 and TRBJ1-6; TRBD1 might be the D (5 bases). Germline loops: CDR1 SGHNT, CDR2 YENEEA. V shed 1 base and J shed 7 bases, with 8 bases lying between them. The CDR3 is 14 residues long. The covered CDR3 bases are TGTGCCAGCAGCTTAGCCTCAGGGAATTCACCC. Its translation: CASSLASGNSP. The full CDR3 sequence reads CASSLASGNSPLHF.

This clone was seen only a few times. One junction end disagrees with the germline gene, perhaps due to a read error. The read ends 3 residues shy of where the CDR3 ends; the end is completed using the germline J gene. The same CDR3 also results from other DNA sequences found in this sample. The chain joins TRBV2 to TRBJ1-3; possible D gene TRBD1, 6 bases. Germline CDR1 and CDR2: SNHLY and FYNNEI. The CDR3 extends over 15 amino acids. CDR3 sequence reads: CASSEVRGTGNTIYF. CDR3 DNA, as far as it was read: TGTGCCAGCAGTGAAGTCAGGGGAACTGGAAACACA.

This clone was found many times. The sequenced fragment ends 3 residues before the CDR3 boundary, so the rest is inferred from the germline J gene. The rearrangement joins TRBV10-3 to TRBJ2-7; 7 bases are shared with TRBD1. Trimming at V came to 5 bases and at J to 1 base, leaving 5 bases not matched to a gene. The CDR3 length is 14 residues. Germline assignment: CDR1 ENHRY and CDR2 SYGVKD. This chain's CDR3 is CAISKTGQSYEQYF. CDR3 DNA, as far as it was read: TGTGCCATCAGTAAAACGGGACAGTCCTACGAG.

There are a few counts of this clone. The read stops 3 residues short of the end of the CDR3; the missing end is completed from the germline J gene. The chain has TRBV19 and TRBJ2-3, with 11 bases identical to TRBD1. From germline, CDR1 is LNHDA and CDR2 SQIVND (reference sequence). CDR3 length: 16 amino acids. Partial CDR3 DNA: TGTGCCAGTACAGGGACAGGGGGGGATAGCAATCAGCCG. As protein: CASTGTGGDSNQP. The whole CDR3 region reads CASTGTGGDSNQPQYF.

This clone was counted at least ten times. The missing CDR3 end, 3 residues past where the read stops, is filled in from the germline J gene. The chain has TRBV18 and TRBJ1-2, with 8 bases matching TRBD1. CDR3 length equals 15 residues. V shed 2 bases, J shed 4 bases, and the junction held 6 bases outside the gene matches. Germline V gene lookup returns CDR1 KGHSH and CDR2 LQKENI. CDR3 bases read: TGTGCCAGCTCACCATCCGGGACAGGTTTCTATGGC. Translated: CASSPSGTGFYG. The complete CDR3 protein is CASSPSGTGFYGYTF.

This clone was seen at least ten times. The observed sequence ends 3 residues before the CDR3 terminus, with the missing tail filled in from the germline J gene. This rearrangement joins TRBV18 to TRBJ2-3; tentative D call: TRBD1 (6 bases). The CDR3 loop spans 15 amino acids. Trimming left V 4 bases short and J 3 bases short, with 14 bases between. The germline CDR1 and CDR2 sequences are KGHSH and LQKENI. The part of the CDR3 DNA that was read is TGTGCCAGCTCACGATCGACAGGCAGGACAGATACG. Amino acids: CASSRSTGRTDT. The complete CDR3 reads CASSRSTGRTDTQYF.

At least ten counts were recorded for this clone. The CDR3 end lies 3 residues beyond the end of the read and is filled in from the germline J gene. The rearrangement joins TRBV7-2 to TRBJ1-5; TRBD1 aligns across 7 bases. V trimming: 5 bases; J trimming: 7 bases; junction bases outside the gene matches: 8. Germline V lookup: CDR1 SGHTA, CDR2 FQGNSA. The CDR3 spans 14 residues. The covered CDR3 bases are TGTGCCAGCAGCCCTGGGACAGTCGGCCAGCCC. This sequence encodes CASSPGTVGQP. The full CDR3 protein is CASSPGTVGQPQHF.

This clone was counted ten times or more. The read ends 3 residues shy of where the CDR3 ends; the end is completed using the germline J gene. This chain connects TRBV30 to TRBJ1-2; no definite D call. This CDR3 has 11 amino acids. The germline V gene encodes CDR1 GTSNPN and CDR2 SVGIG (reference sequence). CDR3 DNA (partial): TGTGCCTGGAGTACCGGTCCAGGC. Amino acid sequence: CAWSTGPG. The whole CDR3 sequence reads CAWSTGPGYTF. The variable domain in full, with the rest retrieved from reference TRBV30 and TRBJ1-2, is SQTIHQWPATLVQPVGSPLSLECTVEGTSNPNLYWYRQAAGRGLQLLFYSVGIGQISSEVPQNLSASRPQDRQFILSSKKLLLSDSGFYLCAWSTGPGYTFGSGTRLTVV.

This clone was seen at least ten times. The CDR3 extends 3 residues past the end of the read, so its final part is completed from the germline J gene. The rearrangement uses TRBV2 and TRBJ1-6; 9 positions match TRBD1. The germline gives CDR1 SNHLY, CDR2 FYNNEI. The CDR3 loop spans 15 amino acids. The J segment lost 7 bases and the V segment lost 7 bases, leaving 8 bases of the junction unmatched. CDR3 sequence: CASTGRTGENSPLHF. CDR3 DNA (partial): TGTGCCAGCACTGGCCGGACAGGGGAGAATTCACCC.

This clone appeared many times. The CDR3 extends 3 residues past the end of the read, so its final part is completed from the germline J gene. The rearrangement joins TRBV5-1 to TRBJ1-5; 7 bases align to TRBD1. Germline CDR1 SGHRS, CDR2 YFSETQ. The CDR3 extends over 14 amino acids. Trimming cost V 9 bases and J 5 bases; bases outside gene matches: 11. The sequenced CDR3 bases are TGCGCCACAAGACAGGGTTTTGACGATCAGCCC. It codes for CATRQGFDDQP. The full CDR3 reads CATRQGFDDQPQHF.

This clone came up many times. The read is 3 residues too short to cover the CDR3 end, so that end is filled in from the germline J gene. The chain carries TRBV6-2 or TRBV6-3 and TRBJ1-5, with 7 bases fitting TRBD1. The CDR3 contains 14 residues. Per the germline V gene, CDR1 is MNHEY and CDR2 is SVGEGT. J lost 7 bases, V lost 5 bases, and 8 bases had no gene match. The chain's CDR3 is CASSMTGPQQPQHF. The part of the CDR3 DNA that was read is TGTGCCAGCAGTATGACAGGGCCCCAACAGCCC.

There are many counts of this clone. The read ends 3 residues early relative to the CDR3; the germline J gene fills the gap. The sample contains more than one DNA sequence encoding this CDR3. The chain couples TRBV6-2 or TRBV6-3 to TRBJ1-3; TRBD1 aligns across 9 bases. The CDR3 has 14 amino acids. Per germline, CDR1 MNHEY and CDR2 SVGEGT. Trimming at V came to 6 bases and at J to 0 bases, leaving 0 bases not matched to a gene. The DNA read from the CDR3 is TGTGCCAGCAGGACAGGGGGCTCTGGAAACACC. Translating it yields CASRTGGSGNT. Given in full, the CDR3 is CASRTGGSGNTIYF.

This clone occurred a few times. From the germline J gene comes the end of the CDR3, since the read stops 3 residues before it. The sample carries other DNA sequences with the same CDR3. The chain joins TRBV20-1 to TRBJ1-1, with 8 bases that match TRBD1. The CDR3 extends over 12 amino acids. Germline CDR1 and CDR2: DFQATT and SNEGSKA (reference sequence). The part of the CDR3 DNA that was read is TGCAGTGCTAGAGGGACAGGGACCGAA. Translation gives CSARGTGTE. From start to end, the CDR3 is CSARGTGTEAFF.

This clone has a handful of counts. The read comes to an end 3 residues before the CDR3 does, leaving the germline J gene to fill in the end. The J gene is TRBJ2-3, the V gene TRBV2; D not certain. From germline, CDR1 is SNHLY and CDR2 FYNNEI. The CDR3 contains 16 residues. The CDR3 DNA, read in part, is TGTGCCAGCAGTGAACAGCTTGCAGGCCCAATCGAGCCG. It translates to CASSEQLAGPIEP. The whole CDR3 protein reads CASSEQLAGPIEPQYF. Full variable domain (missing parts from reference TRBV2 and TRBJ2-3): EPEVTQTPSHQVTQMGQEVILRCVPISNHLYFYWYRQILGQKVEFLVSFYNNEISEKSEIFDDQFSVERPDGSNFTLKIRSTKLEDSAMYFCASSEQLAGPIEPQYFGPGTRLTVL.

This clone was recorded at least ten times. The CDR3 is cut off 3 residues early in the read; its end comes from the germline J gene. The chain joins TRBV18 to TRBJ1-1; perhaps TRBD1 as D (5 bases). Germline CDR1 reads KGHSH; CDR2 reads LQKENI. This CDR3 region has 16 residues. The ends were cut back, 5 bases at V and 1 base at J, with 17 bases in the middle. The sequenced part of the CDR3 DNA is TGTGCCAGCTCAGCACAAGCGGGAACAGGGAACACTGAA. It encodes CASSAQAGTGNTE. The entire CDR3 protein reads CASSAQAGTGNTEAFF. The complete variable domain, with remaining parts taken from reference TRBV18 and TRBJ1-1, reads NAGVMQNPRHLVRRRGQEARLRCSPMKGHSHVYWYRQLPEEGLKFMVYLQKENIIDESGMPKERFSAEFPKEGPSILRIQQVVRGDSAAYFCASSAQAGTGNTEAFFGQGTRLTVV.

Many counts were recorded for this clone. The read falls 3 residues short of the CDR3 end, and the missing part is taken from the germline J gene. The chain uses TRBV5-1 and TRBJ2-1; 9 positions agree with TRBD1. The ends lost 0 bases at V and 5 bases at J; junction bases unmatched: 3. The germline V gene encodes CDR1 SGHRS and CDR2 YFSETQ. The CDR3 is 15 amino acids. CDR3 residues: CASSLGTGEHNEQFF. The DNA read from the CDR3 is TGCGCCAGCAGCTTGGGGACAGGGGAGCACAATGAG. Full variable domain (remainder filled in from reference TRBV5-1 and TRBJ2-1): KAGVTQTPRYLIKTRGQQVTLSCSPISGHRSVSWYQQTPGQGLQFLFEYFSETQRNKGNFPGRFSGRQFSNSRSEMNVSTLELGDSALYLCASSLGTGEHNEQFFGPGTRLTVL.

There are many counts of this clone. The read ends 3 residues before the CDR3 terminus; that terminus is restored from the germline J gene. This rearrangement joins TRBV5-6 to TRBJ2-1, with a weak D call TRBD2 (5 bases). The length of the CDR3 is 13 residues. The germline V gene has CDR1 SGHDT and CDR2 YYEEEE. Trimming took off 0 bases at V and 9 bases at J, with 10 bases between the two ends. The CDR3 loop is CASSLVAGTEQFF. The CDR3 bases that were read are TGTGCCAGCAGCTTGGTGGCGGGCACTGAG.